The subject of this entry is one TCR beta chain. Its antigen is unknown. The sample is drawn from a study of cytomegalovirus exposure and HLA in healthy donors. V lost 5 bases and J 3 bases, leaving 10 bases between the germline ends. CDR1 is SGHTA and CDR2 is FQGNSA in the germline V gene. The CDR3 has 13 residues. The PCR had 60 Vbeta and 13 Jbeta primers. Sequencing was performed with immunoSEQ multiplex PCR; in TCRdb, only in-frame clones are kept and a portion is missing. Of some 150,000 clones listed, roughly two thirds were seen once; the top ten hold about 2.7%. General observations from the study: Earlier findings revealed that most TCR beta V segments proved productive either about 87% or about 30% of the time. Later analysis associated a missense DCLRE1C variant with TCR beta V- and J-gene trimming. Three CMV-associated chains were confirmed in vitro to be specific for CMV antigens. Presence/absence analyses assumed roughly uniform sequencing depth across donors.

The source of this sequence is a woman between 25 and 40 years old in good health and CMV-seronegative. The J gene is TRBJ1-1, the V gene TRBV7-2; unclear D gene. The source material was PBMCs. The DNA for the CDR3 is TGTGCCAGCAGCCCTGGCGGGTACACTGAAGCTTTCTTT. Translation: CASSPGGYTEAFF.